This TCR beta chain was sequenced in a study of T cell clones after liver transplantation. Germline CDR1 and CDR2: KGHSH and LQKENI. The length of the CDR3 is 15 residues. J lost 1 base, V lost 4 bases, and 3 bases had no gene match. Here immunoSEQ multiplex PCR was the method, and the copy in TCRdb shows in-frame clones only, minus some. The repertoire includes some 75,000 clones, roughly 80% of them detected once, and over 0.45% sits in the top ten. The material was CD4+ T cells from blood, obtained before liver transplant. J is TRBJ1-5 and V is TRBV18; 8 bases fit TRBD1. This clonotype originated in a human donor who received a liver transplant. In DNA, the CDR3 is TGTGCCAGCTCACAGGACAGGGCCAGCAATCAGCCCCAGCATTTT. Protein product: CASSQDRASNQPQHF.